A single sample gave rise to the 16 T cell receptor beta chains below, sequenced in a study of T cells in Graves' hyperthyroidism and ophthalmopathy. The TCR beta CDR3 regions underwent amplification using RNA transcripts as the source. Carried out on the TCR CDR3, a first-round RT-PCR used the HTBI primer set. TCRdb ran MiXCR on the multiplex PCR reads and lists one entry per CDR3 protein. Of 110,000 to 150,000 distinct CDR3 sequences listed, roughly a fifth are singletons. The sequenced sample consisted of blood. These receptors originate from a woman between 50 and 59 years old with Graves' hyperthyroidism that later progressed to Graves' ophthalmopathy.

CDR3 bases: TGTGCCAGTAGTATAGATCCGATGGGCACTGAAGCTTTCTTT. It yields the protein CASSIDPMGTEAFF. The chain recombines TRBV19 with TRBJ1-1; D call uncertain. The V end lost 0 bases, the J end lost 4 bases, and 9 bases lay between the germline ends. CDR1 LNHDA and CDR2 SQIVND come from the germline V gene (reference sequence). The CDR3 length is 14 residues.

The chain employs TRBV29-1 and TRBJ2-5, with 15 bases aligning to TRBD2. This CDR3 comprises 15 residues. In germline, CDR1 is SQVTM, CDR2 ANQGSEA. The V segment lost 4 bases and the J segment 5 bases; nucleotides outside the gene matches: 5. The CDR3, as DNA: TGCAGCGTTGGGACTAGCGGGAGGGCCGGGGAGACCCAGTACTTC. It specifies CSVGTSGRAGETQYF.

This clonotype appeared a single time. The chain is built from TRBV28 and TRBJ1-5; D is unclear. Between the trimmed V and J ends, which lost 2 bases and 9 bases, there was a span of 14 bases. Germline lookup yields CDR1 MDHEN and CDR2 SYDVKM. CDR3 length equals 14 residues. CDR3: CASSLVGGKRPQHF. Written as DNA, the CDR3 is TGTGCCAGCAGTTTAGTTGGCGGGAAACGGCCCCAGCATTTT.

CDR3 in amino acids: CASSPLHKGAGETQYF. CDR3 DNA sequence: TGTGCCAGCAGTCCCCTGCACAAGGGGGCTGGTGAGACCCAGTACTTC. The chain combines TRBV27 with TRBJ2-5, with 7 bases that match TRBD1. CDR3 size: 16 residues. Trimming removed 5 bases from V and 5 bases from J; junction bases left unmatched: 14. The germline V gene encodes CDR1 MNHEY and CDR2 SMNVEV (reference sequence).

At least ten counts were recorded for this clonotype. CDR3 region: CASSSTHEQYF. The CDR3 DNA is TGTGCCAGCAGTTCAACCCACGAGCAGTACTTC. The chain combines TRBV28 with TRBJ2-7; D not certain. The CDR3 spans 11 residues. Per the germline V gene, CDR1 is MDHEN and CDR2 is SYDVKM. Trimming stripped 4 bases from V and 5 bases from J, with 6 bases between.

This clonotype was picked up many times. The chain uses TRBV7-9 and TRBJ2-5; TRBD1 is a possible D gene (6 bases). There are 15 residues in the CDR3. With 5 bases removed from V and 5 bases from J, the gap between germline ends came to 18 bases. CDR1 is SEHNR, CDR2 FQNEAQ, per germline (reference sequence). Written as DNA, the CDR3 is TGTGCCAGCAGCCCACCGTGGGCAGGGGATGAGACCCAGTACTTC. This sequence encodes CASSPPWAGDETQYF.

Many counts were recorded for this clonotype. The CDR3 spells CASSLPGFAYEQYF. CDR3 coding DNA: TGTGCCAGCAGCTTGCCAGGGTTCGCCTACGAGCAGTACTTC. This chain connects TRBV7-9 to TRBJ2-7; possibly TRBD1 for D (5 bases). The CDR3 contains 14 residues. Between the trimmed V and J ends, which lost 3 bases and 2 bases, there was a span of 11 bases. Germline V gene lookup returns CDR1 SEHNR and CDR2 FQNEAQ (reference sequence).

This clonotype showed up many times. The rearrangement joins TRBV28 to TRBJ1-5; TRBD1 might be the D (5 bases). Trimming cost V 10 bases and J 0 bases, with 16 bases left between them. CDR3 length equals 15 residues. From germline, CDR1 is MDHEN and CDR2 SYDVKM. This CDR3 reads CATLGGDYSNQPQHF. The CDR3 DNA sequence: TGTGCCACTCTGGGGGGAGATTATAGCAATCAGCCCCAGCATTTT.

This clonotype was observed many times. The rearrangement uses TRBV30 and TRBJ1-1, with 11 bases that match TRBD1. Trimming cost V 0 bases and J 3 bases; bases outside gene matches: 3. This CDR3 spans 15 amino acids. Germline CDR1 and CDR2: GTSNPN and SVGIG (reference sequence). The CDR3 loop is CAWSVRTGGYTEAFF. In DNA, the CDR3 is TGTGCCTGGAGTGTTCGGACAGGGGGCTACACTGAAGCTTTCTTT.

This chain's CDR3 is CASHQNGLNYEQYF. In DNA form, the CDR3 reads TGTGCCAGCCATCAGAACGGGCTAAACTACGAGCAGTACTTC. The V gene is TRBV6-2 or TRBV6-3, the J gene TRBJ2-7, with D unclear. The V gene lost 8 bases and the J gene lost 3 bases, with 17 bases spanning the gap. Germline CDR1 MNHEY, CDR2 SVGEGT. This CDR3 contains 14 residues.

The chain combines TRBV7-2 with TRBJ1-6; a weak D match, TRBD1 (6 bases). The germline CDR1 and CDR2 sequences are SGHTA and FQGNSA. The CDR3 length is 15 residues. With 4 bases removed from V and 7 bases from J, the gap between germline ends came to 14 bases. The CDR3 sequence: CASSSGGGVNSPLHF. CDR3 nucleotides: TGTGCCAGCAGCTCGGGAGGGGGAGTCAATTCACCCCTCCACTTT.

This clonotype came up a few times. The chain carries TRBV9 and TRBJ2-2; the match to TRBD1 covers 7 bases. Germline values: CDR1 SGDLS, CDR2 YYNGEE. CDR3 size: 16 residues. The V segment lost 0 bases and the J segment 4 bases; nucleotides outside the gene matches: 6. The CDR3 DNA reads TGTGCCAGCAGCGTAGGTTCCAGGGGGAGCACCGGGGAGCTGTTTTTT. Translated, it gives CASSVGSRGSTGELFF. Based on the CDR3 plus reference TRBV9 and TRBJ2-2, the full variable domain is DSGVTQTPKHLITATGQRVTLRCSPRSGDLSVYWYQQSLDQGLQFLIQYYNGEERAKGNILERFSAQQFPDLHSELNLSSLELGDSALYFCASSVGSRGSTGELFFGEGSRLTVL.

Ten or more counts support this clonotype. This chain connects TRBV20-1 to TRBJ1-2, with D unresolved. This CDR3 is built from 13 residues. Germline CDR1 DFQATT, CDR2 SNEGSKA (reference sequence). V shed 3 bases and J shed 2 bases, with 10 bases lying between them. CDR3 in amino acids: CSASRRFNYGYTF. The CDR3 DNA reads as TGCAGTGCTAGCCGCAGATTCAACTATGGCTACACCTTC.

CDR3 sequence (DNA): TGTGCCAGCAGCCCAGGGGAGCACGGGGAGCTGTTTTTT. This sequence encodes CASSPGEHGELFF. The J gene is TRBJ2-2, the V gene TRBV2, with D maybe TRBD1 (6 bases). V lost 6 bases to trimming and J lost 7 bases, with 12 bases between them. The germline V gene has CDR1 SNHLY and CDR2 FYNNEI. The CDR3 length is 13 residues.

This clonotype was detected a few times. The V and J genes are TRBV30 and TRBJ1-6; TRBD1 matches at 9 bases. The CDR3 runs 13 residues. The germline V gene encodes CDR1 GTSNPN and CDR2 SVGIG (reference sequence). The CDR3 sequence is CASHGTGNSPLHF. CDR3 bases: TGTGCTTCTCACGGGACAGGGAATTCACCCCTCCACTTT.

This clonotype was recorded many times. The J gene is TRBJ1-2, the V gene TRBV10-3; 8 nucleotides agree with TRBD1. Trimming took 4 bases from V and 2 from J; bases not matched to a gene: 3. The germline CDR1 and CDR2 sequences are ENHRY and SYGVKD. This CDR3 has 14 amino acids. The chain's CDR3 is CAISGTGPNYGYTF. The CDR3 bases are TGTGCCATCAGTGGGACAGGGCCAAACTATGGCTACACCTTC.